What follows is one T cell receptor (beta chain) and its context. The data belong to a study of blood T cell repertoires in COVID-19. Across the whole study: The United States, Italy and Spain provided the acute and convalescent COVID-19 samples.

Germline V lookup: CDR1 DFQATT, CDR2 SNEGSKA (reference sequence). The trim removed 3 bases at V and 4 bases at J, leaving 7 bases unmatched. The CDR3 consists of 15 residues. Sequencing used immunoSEQ multiplex PCR; TCRdb keeps in-frame clones, though not all of them. This table has around 100,000 clones, roughly 92% appearing once. The chain joins TRBV20-1 to TRBJ1-5, with 9 bases matching TRBD1. Sequences were obtained from peripheral blood. The source is a woman aged 45-65 years with COVID-19, enrolled during active disease. For the CDR3, the DNA is TGCAGTGCTAGTGGGGGACAGGGACGAAATCAGCCCCAGCATTTT. Its translation is CSASGGQGRNQPQHF.